This TCR beta chain was sequenced during a study of OX40 agonist ivuxolimab in advanced cancers. Here immunoSEQ multiplex PCR was the method, and the copy in TCRdb shows in-frame clones only, minus some. The sample gives about 66,000 clones, 85% to 90% of which show up once; 0.55% to 0.85% is in the top ten. Overall study findings and caveats: Fewer expanded clones were found on average in CD4+ than in CD8+ T cells.

As to this clone: Its cognate antigen is unknown.

The CDR3 is made up of 19 amino acids. V was shortened by 2 bases and J by 0 bases, with 17 bases between the two germline ends. Looked up from germline, CDR1 is LGHNA and CDR2 is YSLEER. This sequence originates from an adult with an advanced solid tumor such as melanoma, head and neck, liver or kidney cancer. The chain links TRBV4-3 to TRBJ1-6; D possibly corresponds to TRBD1 (5 bases). The sample here was CD4+ or CD8+ T cells sorted from blood, taken in a trial of the OX40 agonist ivuxolimab. CDR3: CASSQHPNQGDSYNSPLHF. DNA for the CDR3: TGCGCCAGCAGCCAACATCCGAATCAGGGCGACTCCTATAATTCACCCCTCCACTTT.